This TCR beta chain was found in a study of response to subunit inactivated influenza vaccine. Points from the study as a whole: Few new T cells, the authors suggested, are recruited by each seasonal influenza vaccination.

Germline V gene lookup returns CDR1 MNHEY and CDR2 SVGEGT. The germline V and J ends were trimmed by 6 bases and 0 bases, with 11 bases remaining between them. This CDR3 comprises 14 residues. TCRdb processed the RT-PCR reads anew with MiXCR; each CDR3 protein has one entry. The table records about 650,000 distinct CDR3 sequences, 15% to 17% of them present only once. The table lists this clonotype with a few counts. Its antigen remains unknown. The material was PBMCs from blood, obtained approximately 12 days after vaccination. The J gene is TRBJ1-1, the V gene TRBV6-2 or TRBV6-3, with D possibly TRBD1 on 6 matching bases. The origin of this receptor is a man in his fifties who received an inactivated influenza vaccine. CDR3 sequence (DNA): TGTGCCAGCAGACGGGACACCATGAACACTGAAGCTTTCTTT. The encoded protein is CASRRDTMNTEAFF.